Detailed here is one T cell receptor beta chain. This sample is drawn from a study of blood T cell repertoires in COVID-19. Sequencing was performed with immunoSEQ multiplex PCR; in TCRdb, only in-frame clones are kept and a portion is missing. The sample yields approximately 250,000 clones, roughly 86% seen once. Germline CDR1 reads MDHEN; CDR2 reads SYDVKM. The ends were cut back, 2 bases at V and 9 bases at J, with 13 bases in the middle. CDR3 length equals 13 residues. This receptor was taken from an elderly woman with COVID-19, enrolled during active disease. This chain joins TRBV28 and TRBJ2-5; TRBD2 is a possible D gene (5 bases). The sample was peripheral blood. CDR3 protein: CASSLEGAMAQYF. CDR3 nucleotides: TGTGCCAGCAGTTTAGAGGGAGCCATGGCCCAGTACTTC.